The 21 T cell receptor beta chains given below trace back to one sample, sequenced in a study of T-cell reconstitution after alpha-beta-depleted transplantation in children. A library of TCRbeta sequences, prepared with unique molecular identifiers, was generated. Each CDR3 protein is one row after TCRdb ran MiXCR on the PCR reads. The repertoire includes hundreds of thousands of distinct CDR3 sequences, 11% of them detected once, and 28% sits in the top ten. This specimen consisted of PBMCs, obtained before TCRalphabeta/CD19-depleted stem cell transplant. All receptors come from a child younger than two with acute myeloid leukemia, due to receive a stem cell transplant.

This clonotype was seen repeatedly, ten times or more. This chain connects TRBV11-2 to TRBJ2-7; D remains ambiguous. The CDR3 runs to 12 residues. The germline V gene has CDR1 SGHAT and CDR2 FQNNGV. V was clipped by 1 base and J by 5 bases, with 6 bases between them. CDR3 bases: TGTGCCAGCAGCTTAGCTCCCCACGAGCAGTACTTC. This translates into CASSLAPHEQYF.

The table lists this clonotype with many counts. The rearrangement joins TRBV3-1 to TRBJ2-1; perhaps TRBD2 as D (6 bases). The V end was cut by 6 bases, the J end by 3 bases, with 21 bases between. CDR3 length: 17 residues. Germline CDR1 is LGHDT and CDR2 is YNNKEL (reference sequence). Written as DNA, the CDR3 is TGTGCCAGCAGTCCTCGATCGGGCGGGGTTATCTACAATGAGCAGTTCTTC. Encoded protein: CASSPRSGGVIYNEQFF.

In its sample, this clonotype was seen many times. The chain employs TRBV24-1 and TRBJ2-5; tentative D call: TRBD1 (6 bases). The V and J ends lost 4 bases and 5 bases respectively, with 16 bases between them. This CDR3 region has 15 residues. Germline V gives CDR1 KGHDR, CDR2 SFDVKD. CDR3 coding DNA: TGTGCCACCAGTGAGACTGGACAGACGTATGAGACCCAGTACTTC. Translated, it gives CATSETGQTYETQYF.

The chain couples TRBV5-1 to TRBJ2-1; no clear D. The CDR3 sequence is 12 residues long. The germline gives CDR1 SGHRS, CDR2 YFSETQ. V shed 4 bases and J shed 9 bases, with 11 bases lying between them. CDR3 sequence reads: CASSPGGSEQFF. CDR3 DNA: TGCGCCAGCAGCCCCGGTGGGTCTGAGCAGTTCTTC. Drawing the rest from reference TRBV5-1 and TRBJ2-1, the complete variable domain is KAGVTQTPRYLIKTRGQQVTLSCSPISGHRSVSWYQQTPGQGLQFLFEYFSETQRNKGNFPGRFSGRQFSNSRSEMNVSTLELGDSALYLCASSPGGSEQFFGPGTRLTVL.

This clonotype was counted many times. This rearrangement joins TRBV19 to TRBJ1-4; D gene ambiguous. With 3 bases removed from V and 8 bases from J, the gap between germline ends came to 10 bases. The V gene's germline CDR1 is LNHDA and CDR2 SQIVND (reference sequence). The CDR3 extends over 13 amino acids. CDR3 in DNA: TGTGCCAGTAGTATTACAGCGGCCGAAAAACTGTTTTTT. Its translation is CASSITAAEKLFF.

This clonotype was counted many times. The CDR3 coding sequence is TGCAGTGCTAGGGCCGGTAGCCATGAGCAGTTCTTC. Protein: CSARAGSHEQFF. This sequence joins TRBV20-1 and TRBJ2-1, with D uncertain. The CDR3 loop spans 12 amino acids. With 3 bases removed from V and 8 bases from J, the gap between germline ends came to 11 bases. Germline V lookup: CDR1 DFQATT, CDR2 SNEGSKA (reference sequence).

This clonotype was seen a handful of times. In DNA, the CDR3 is TGTGCCAGCAGACAAGAAACAGGGTTTCGCTCACCCCTCCACTTT. Encoded protein: CASRQETGFRSPLHF. The V gene is TRBV7-6, the J gene TRBJ1-6, with D possibly TRBD1 on 6 matching bases. The CDR3 has 15 residues. V lost 6 bases, J lost 10 bases, and 19 bases lay in between. Per germline, CDR1 SGHVS and CDR2 FNYEAQ.

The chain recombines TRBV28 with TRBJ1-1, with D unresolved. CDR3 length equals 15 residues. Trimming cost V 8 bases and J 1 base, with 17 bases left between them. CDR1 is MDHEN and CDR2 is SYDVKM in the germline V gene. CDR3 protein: CASPPAGGTNTEAFF. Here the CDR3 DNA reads TGTGCCAGCCCCCCCGCCGGCGGCACGAACACTGAAGCTTTCTTT.

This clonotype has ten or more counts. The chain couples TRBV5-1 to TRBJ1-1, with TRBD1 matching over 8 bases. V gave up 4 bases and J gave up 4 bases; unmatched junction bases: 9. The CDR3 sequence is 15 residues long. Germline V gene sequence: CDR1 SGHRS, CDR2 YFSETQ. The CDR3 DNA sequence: TGCGCCAGCAGCCACGAGACAGGGGTGGTCACTGAAGCTTTCTTT. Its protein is CASSHETGVVTEAFF.

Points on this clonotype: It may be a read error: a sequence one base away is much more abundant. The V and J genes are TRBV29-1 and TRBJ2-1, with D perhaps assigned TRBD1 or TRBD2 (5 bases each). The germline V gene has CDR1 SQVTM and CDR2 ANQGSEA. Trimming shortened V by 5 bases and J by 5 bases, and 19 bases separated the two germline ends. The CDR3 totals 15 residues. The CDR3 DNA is TGCAGCGTTATTGTTGTGGGGACCCATGACAATGAGCAGTTCTTC. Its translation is CSVIVVGTHDNEQFF.

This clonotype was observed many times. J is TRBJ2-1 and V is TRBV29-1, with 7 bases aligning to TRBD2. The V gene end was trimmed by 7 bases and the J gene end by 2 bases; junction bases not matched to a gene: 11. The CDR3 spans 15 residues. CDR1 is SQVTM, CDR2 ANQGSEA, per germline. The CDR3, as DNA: TGCAGCGCCTCCCGAGGCGGGAGAGCCTACAATGAGCAGTTCTTC. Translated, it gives CSASRGGRAYNEQFF.

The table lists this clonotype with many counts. In DNA, the CDR3 is TGTGCCAGCAGTTACTTGAACACTGAAGCTTTCTTT. Protein: CASSYLNTEAFF. This rearrangement joins TRBV6-2 or TRBV6-3 to TRBJ1-1; D is uncertain. The V gene's germline CDR1 is MNHEY and CDR2 SVGEGT. V lost 1 base and J lost 0, with 0 bases in between. The CDR3 is 12 residues long.

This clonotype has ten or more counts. In DNA, the CDR3 is TGTGCCAGTAGTTTCGGCCTCGGTCTCGAGCAGTACTTC. Protein sequence: CASSFGLGLEQYF. This chain uses TRBV19 with TRBJ2-7, with D uncertain. V lost 5 bases and J lost 6, with 14 bases in between. The CDR3 spans 13 residues. Germline assignment: CDR1 LNHDA and CDR2 SQIVND (reference sequence). Based on the CDR3 plus reference TRBV19 and TRBJ2-7, the full variable domain is DGGITQSPKYLFRKEGQNVTLSCEQNLNHDAMYWYRQDPGQGLRLIYYSQIVNDFQKGDIAEGYSVSREKKESFPLTVTSAQKNPTAFYLCASSFGLGLEQYFGPGTRLTVT.

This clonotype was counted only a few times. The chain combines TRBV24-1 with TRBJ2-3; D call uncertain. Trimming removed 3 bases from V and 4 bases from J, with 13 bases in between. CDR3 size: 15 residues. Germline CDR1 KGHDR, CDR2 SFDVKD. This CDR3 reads CATSDEGRSPDTQYF. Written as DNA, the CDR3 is TGTGCCACCAGTGATGAAGGCAGGTCCCCAGATACGCAGTATTTT.

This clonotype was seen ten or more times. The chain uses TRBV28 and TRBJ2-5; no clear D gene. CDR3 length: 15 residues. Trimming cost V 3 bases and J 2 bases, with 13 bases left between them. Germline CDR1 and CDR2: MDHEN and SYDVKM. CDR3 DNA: TGTGCCAGCAGTTTGGCCCCCATCCAGCAAGAGACCCAGTACTTC. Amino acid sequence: CASSLAPIQQETQYF.

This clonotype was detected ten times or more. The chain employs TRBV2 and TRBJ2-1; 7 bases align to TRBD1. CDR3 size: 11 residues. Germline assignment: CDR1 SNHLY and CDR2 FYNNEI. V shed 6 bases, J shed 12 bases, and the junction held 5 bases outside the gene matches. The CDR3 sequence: CASRATGRQFF. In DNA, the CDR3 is TGTGCCAGCAGGGCGACAGGGAGGCAGTTCTTC.

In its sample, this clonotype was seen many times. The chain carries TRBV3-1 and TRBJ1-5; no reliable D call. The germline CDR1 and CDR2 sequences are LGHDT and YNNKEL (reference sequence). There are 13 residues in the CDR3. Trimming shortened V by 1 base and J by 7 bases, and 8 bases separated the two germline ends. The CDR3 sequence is CASSQVGEQPQHF. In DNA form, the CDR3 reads TGTGCCAGCAGCCAAGTTGGAGAGCAGCCCCAGCATTTT. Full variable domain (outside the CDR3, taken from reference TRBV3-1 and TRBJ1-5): DTAVSQTPKYLVTQMGNDKSIKCEQNLGHDTMYWYKQDSKKFLKIMFSYNNKELIINETVPNRFSPKSPDKAHLNLHINSLELGDSAVYFCASSQVGEQPQHFGDGTRLSIL.

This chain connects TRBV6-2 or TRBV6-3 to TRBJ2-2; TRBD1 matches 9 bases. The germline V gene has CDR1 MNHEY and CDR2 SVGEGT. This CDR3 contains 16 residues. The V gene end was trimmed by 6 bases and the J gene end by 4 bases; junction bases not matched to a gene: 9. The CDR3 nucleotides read TGTGCCAGCAGCAGTCTACAGGGGGCGCCCACCGGGGAGCTGTTTTTT. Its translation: CASSSLQGAPTGELFF.

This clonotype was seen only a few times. CDR3 residues: CASSPGTSAGPGWGNQPQHF. The CDR3 nucleotides are TGTGCCAGCAGCCCAGGGACCTCAGCGGGTCCCGGCTGGGGCAATCAGCCCCAGCATTTT. The chain employs TRBV12-3 or TRBV12-4 and TRBJ1-5, with D perhaps matching TRBD1 (5 bases). The CDR3 sequence is 20 residues long. Deletions cut 6 bases from V and 2 bases from J, with 29 bases between.

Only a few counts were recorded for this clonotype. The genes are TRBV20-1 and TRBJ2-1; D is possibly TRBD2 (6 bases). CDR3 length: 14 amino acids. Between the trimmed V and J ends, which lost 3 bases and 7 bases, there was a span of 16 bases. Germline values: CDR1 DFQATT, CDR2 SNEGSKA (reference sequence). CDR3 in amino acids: CSASRLGGRNEQFF. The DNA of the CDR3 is TGCAGTGCTAGCCGCCTAGGAGGGCGTAATGAGCAGTTCTTC.

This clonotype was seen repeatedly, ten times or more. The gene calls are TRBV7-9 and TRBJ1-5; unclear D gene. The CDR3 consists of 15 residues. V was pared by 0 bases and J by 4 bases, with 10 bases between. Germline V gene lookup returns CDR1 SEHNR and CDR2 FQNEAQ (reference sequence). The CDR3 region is CASSLAETPNQPQHF. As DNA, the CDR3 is TGTGCCAGCAGCTTAGCGGAGACACCGAATCAGCCCCAGCATTTT. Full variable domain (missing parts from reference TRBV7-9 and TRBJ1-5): DTGVSQNPRHKITKRGQNVTFRCDPISEHNRLYWYRQTLGQGPEFLTYFQNEAQLEKSRLLSDRFSAERPKGSFSTLEIQRTEQGDSAMYLCASSLAETPNQPQHFGDGTRLSIL.